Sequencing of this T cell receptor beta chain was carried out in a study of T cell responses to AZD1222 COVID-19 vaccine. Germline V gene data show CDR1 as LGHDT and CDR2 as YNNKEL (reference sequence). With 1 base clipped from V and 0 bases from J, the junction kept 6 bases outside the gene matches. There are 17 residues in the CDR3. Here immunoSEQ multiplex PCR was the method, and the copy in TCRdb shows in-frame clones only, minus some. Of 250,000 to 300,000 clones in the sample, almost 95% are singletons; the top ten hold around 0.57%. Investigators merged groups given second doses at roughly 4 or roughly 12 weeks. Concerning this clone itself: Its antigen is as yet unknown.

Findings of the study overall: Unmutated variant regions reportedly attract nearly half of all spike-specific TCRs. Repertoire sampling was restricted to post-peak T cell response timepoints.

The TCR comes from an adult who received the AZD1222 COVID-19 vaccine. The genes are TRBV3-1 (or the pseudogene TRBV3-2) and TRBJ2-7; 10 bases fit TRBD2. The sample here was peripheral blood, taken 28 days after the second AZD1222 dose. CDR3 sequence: CASSQGEPSGGSYEQYF. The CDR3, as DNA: TGTGCCAGCAGCCAAGGCGAACCTAGCGGGGGCTCCTACGAGCAGTACTTC.